These 26 T cell receptor beta chains originate from one sample sequenced in a study of T cells in Graves' hyperthyroidism and ophthalmopathy. The source material, RNA transcripts, was used to amplify TCR beta CDR3 regions. First-round RT-PCR targeting the TCR CDR3 was performed with the HTBI primer set. One entry per CDR3 protein, called by TCRdb with MiXCR from the multiplex PCR reads. The sample lists about 560,000 distinct CDR3 sequences, 35% to 55% occurring once. The sequencing input was peripheral blood or thyroid tissue (not recorded which). The receptors originated from a young woman with Graves' hyperthyroidism.

The chain carries TRBV6-1 and TRBJ1-3; D possibly corresponds to TRBD1 (5 bases). Germline CDR1 is MNHNS and CDR2 is SASEGT. The CDR3 contains 14 residues. V was pared by 5 bases and J by 4 bases, with 12 bases between. The CDR3 protein is CASSKRDRGNTIYF. As DNA, the CDR3 is TGTGCCAGCAGTAAAAGGGACCGGGGAAACACCATATATTTT.

Details on this clonotype: A much larger clone differs from this one at a single base, so this may be a read error. The V call is TRBV7-9, the J call TRBJ1-1; D is ambiguous. V was clipped by 4 bases and J by 2 bases, with 14 bases between them. The CDR3 covers 15 residues. CDR1 and CDR2 from the germline V gene are SEHNR and FQNEAQ (reference sequence). The CDR3 sequence: CASSSVRRPNTEAFF. For the CDR3, the DNA is TGTGCCAGCAGCTCCGTCCGACGGCCCAACACTGAAGCTTTCTTT.

This chain connects TRBV7-9 to TRBJ1-5; D is unclear. Trimming stripped 5 bases from V and 3 bases from J, with 14 bases between. CDR3 length: 15 residues. Germline V gives CDR1 SEHNR, CDR2 FQNEAQ (reference sequence). The DNA for the CDR3 is TGTGCCAGCAGCCTGTGGGTTTTGGACAATCAGCCCCAGCATTTT. This codes for CASSLWVLDNQPQHF.

Only a few counts were recorded for this clonotype. The V and J genes are TRBV25-1 and TRBJ2-3; TRBD2 matches 8 bases. The CDR3 length is 16 residues. In germline, CDR1 is MGHDK, CDR2 SYGVNS. The V gene end was trimmed by 3 bases and the J gene end by 2 bases; junction bases not matched to a gene: 7. CDR3 region: CASSEKKTSDTDTQYF. The CDR3 DNA sequence: TGTGCCAGCAGTGAGAAGAAGACTAGCGACACAGATACGCAGTATTTT.

V gene TRBV13 combines with J gene TRBJ2-2, with 7 bases fitting TRBD2. Germline-derived CDR1 and CDR2 are PRHDT and FYEKMQ (reference sequence). V shed 10 bases, J shed 3 bases, and the junction held 11 bases outside the gene matches. CDR3 length: 15 residues. CDR3 amino acids: CAIQTGLVDTGELFF. The CDR3 DNA reads as TGTGCCATCCAGACCGGACTAGTGGACACCGGGGAGCTGTTTTTT.

This clonotype was seen many times. This rearrangement joins TRBV15 to TRBJ2-5; 10 bases map to TRBD1. Germline V CDR1 and CDR2: LNHNV, YYDKDF (reference sequence). The CDR3 extends over 15 amino acids. Trimming removed 0 bases from V and 4 bases from J; junction bases left unmatched: 2. The CDR3 coding sequence is TGTGCCACCAGCAGAGAGACAGGGGGCTTAGAGACCCAGTACTTC. Residues: CATSRETGGLETQYF.

In its sample, this clonotype was seen many times. The CDR3 DNA reads TGCAGCGTAGAGACTTCAGGGGTATCCTACGAGCAGTACTTC. It specifies CSVETSGVSYEQYF. This chain connects TRBV29-1 to TRBJ2-7; a possible D gene is TRBD1 (6 bases). There are 14 residues in the CDR3. The germline V and J ends were trimmed by 6 bases and 1 base, with 16 bases remaining between them. Germline values: CDR1 SQVTM, CDR2 ANQGSEA.

This chain uses TRBV19 with TRBJ1-5, with D uncertain. The V gene's germline CDR1 is LNHDA and CDR2 SQIVND (reference sequence). This CDR3 has 12 residues. In nucleotides, the CDR3 is TGTGCTAGAGATCCCAGCCAGCGGCCCCAGCATTTT. The encoded protein is CARDPSQRPQHF.

V and J are TRBV20-1 and TRBJ2-5; 10 positions match TRBD2. Germline loops: CDR1 DFQATT, CDR2 SNEGSKA (reference sequence). Trimming at V came to 6 bases and at J to 4 bases, leaving 8 bases not matched to a gene. CDR3 length equals 14 residues. Here the CDR3 reads CSARSGRAGETQYF. Written as DNA, the CDR3 is TGCAGTGCCAGGAGCGGGAGGGCCGGAGAGACCCAGTACTTC.

This clonotype was seen a handful of times. The chain joins TRBV6-6 to TRBJ1-5; TRBD1 agrees at 8 bases. This CDR3 has 16 amino acids. CDR1 and CDR2 (germline): MNHNY, SVGAGI (reference sequence). After removal of 2 bases from V and 2 bases from J, the junction contained 5 bases not matched to a gene. CDR3 sequence (DNA): TGTGCCAGCAGTTACGGGACAGGAGGCGGCAATCAGCCCCAGCATTTT. Its translation is CASSYGTGGGNQPQHF.

The chain joins TRBV20-1 to TRBJ2-7; maybe TRBD2 (5 bases). The CDR3 is 14 amino acids. The ends were cut back, 3 bases at V and 1 base at J, with 13 bases in the middle. The germline CDR1 and CDR2 sequences are DFQATT and SNEGSKA (reference sequence). CDR3 sequence reads: CSARDEGLSYEQYF. CDR3 coding DNA: TGCAGTGCTAGGGACGAGGGTCTATCCTACGAGCAGTACTTC.

This clonotype has more than one count but fewer than ten. The chain recombines TRBV7-2 with TRBJ1-2; possible D gene TRBD1, 5 bases. The CDR3 runs to 17 residues. Trimming removed 5 bases at V and 0 bases at J, with 19 bases between. The germline V gene has CDR1 SGHTA and CDR2 FQGNSA. CDR3 nucleotides: TGTGCCAGCAGCACCCACAGGAGATCCGACGCTAACTATGGCTACACCTTC. It yields the protein CASSTHRRSDANYGYTF.

This clonotype was counted at least ten times. This rearrangement joins TRBV24-1 to TRBJ2-5; 8 positions match TRBD1. V was pared by 4 bases and J by 5 bases, with 8 bases of the junction left unmatched. Germline CDR1 is KGHDR and CDR2 is SFDVKD. The CDR3 contains 15 residues. The CDR3 loop reads CATSEQRTGKETQYF. CDR3 DNA: TGTGCCACCAGTGAGCAACGGACAGGGAAGGAGACCCAGTACTTC.

This clonotype was found a few times. This chain connects TRBV12-3 or TRBV12-4 to TRBJ1-2; D unresolved. Trimming stripped 3 bases from V and 4 bases from J, with 9 bases between. This CDR3 is 13 amino acids long. CDR3 sequence (DNA): TGTGCCAGCAGTTTTAGGGAAAGCTATGGCTACACCTTC. This translates into CASSFRESYGYTF.

This clonotype was recorded at least ten times. This chain connects TRBV25-1 to TRBJ1-6; maybe TRBD1 (5 bases). Trimming shortened V by 6 bases and J by 8 bases, and 14 bases separated the two germline ends. CDR3 length: 14 amino acids. Germline lookup yields CDR1 MGHDK and CDR2 SYGVNS. The CDR3 sequence: CASRAQESDSPLHF. In DNA, the CDR3 is TGTGCCAGCAGGGCACAGGAGAGTGATTCACCCCTCCACTTT.

This chain uses TRBV7-8 with TRBJ2-7; 7 bases are a match to TRBD2. This CDR3 region has 17 residues. The V gene's germline CDR1 is SGHVS and CDR2 FQNEAQ. After removal of 0 bases from V and 3 bases from J, the junction contained 11 bases not matched to a gene. Here the CDR3 DNA reads TGTGCCAGCAGCTTAGCCCCGCCTAGCGGACGGGGCTACGAGCAGTACTTC. Translating gives CASSLAPPSGRGYEQYF. Drawing the rest from reference TRBV7-8 and TRBJ2-7, the complete variable domain is GAGVSQSPRYKVAKRGQDVALRCDPISGHVSLFWYQQALGQGPEFLTYFQNEAQLDKSGLPSDRFFAERPEGSVSTLKIQRTQQEDSAVYLCASSLAPPSGRGYEQYFGPGTRLTVT.

For this clonotype: One base away lies a much larger clone, so this may be a sequencing read error. The chain links TRBV10-3 to TRBJ1-2; 12 nucleotides line up with TRBD1. The ends lost 6 bases at V and 8 bases at J; junction bases unmatched: 4. The CDR3 runs to 13 residues. Germline V gene lookup returns CDR1 ENHRY and CDR2 SYGVKD. The CDR3 spells CAIRGQGARGYTF. Here the CDR3 DNA reads TGTGCCATCAGGGGACAGGGGGCGCGAGGCTACACCTTC.

For this clonotype: One end of the junction varies from germline; a read error may be responsible. The genes are TRBV2 and TRBJ1-1, with a weak D call TRBD1 (5 bases). Germline loops: CDR1 SNHLY, CDR2 FYNNEI. The CDR3 has 15 amino acids. CDR3 coding DNA: TGCGCCAGCAGCGTGGGGGGGTATACGAACACTGAAGCTTTCTTT. This codes for CASSVGGYTNTEAFF.

The J gene is TRBJ2-5, the V gene TRBV10-3; 9 bases fit TRBD1. The germline V gene has CDR1 ENHRY and CDR2 SYGVKD. The CDR3 sequence is 15 residues long. Trimming at V came to 6 bases and at J to 3 bases, leaving 8 bases not matched to a gene. CDR3 nucleotides: TGTGCCATCAGGGGGACAGGGACGGGGAAAGAGACCCAGTACTTC. Translating it yields CAIRGTGTGKETQYF.

The chain carries TRBV10-2 and TRBJ2-7, with D perhaps matching TRBD2 (6 bases). V shed 3 bases and J shed 6 bases, with 18 bases lying between them. Germline values: CDR1 WSHSY, CDR2 SAAADI. This CDR3 region has 15 residues. The CDR3 sequence is CASSEGGGTPSEQYF. The CDR3 nucleotides read TGCGCCAGCAGTGAAGGTGGAGGGACCCCTTCCGAGCAGTACTTC.

The chain has TRBV10-3 and TRBJ2-7; no clear D. The V gene's germline CDR1 is ENHRY and CDR2 SYGVKD. V gave up 10 bases and J gave up 0 bases, with 13 bases separating them. The CDR3 is 13 amino acids. CDR3 sequence: CASNEGFSYEQYF. The DNA of the CDR3 is TGTGCCAGCAATGAAGGTTTCTCCTACGAGCAGTACTTC.

The genes are TRBV2 and TRBJ2-7; 7 positions agree with TRBD1. The CDR3 spans 15 residues. The germline V gene has CDR1 SNHLY and CDR2 FYNNEI. The junction had 14 bases not matched to a gene; V was cut back by 5 bases and J by 7 bases. The CDR3: CASSPTGQPTEEQYF. As DNA, the CDR3 is TGTGCCAGCAGTCCGACGGGACAGCCTACGGAGGAGCAGTACTTC.

A word on this clonotype: An end of the junction differs from the germline gene, which may be a read error. This chain uses TRBV24-1 with TRBJ1-1; perhaps TRBD1 as D (5 bases). Germline-derived CDR1 and CDR2 are KGHDR and SFDVKD. The CDR3 totals 13 residues. CDR3 in DNA: TGTGCCAGCAGTTACGTCGCGGCAGGGAGCGCTTTCTTT. This codes for CASSYVAAGSAFF.

This clonotype was detected ten times or more. The chain combines TRBV29-1 with TRBJ1-1; no definite D call. Per the germline V gene, CDR1 is SQVTM and CDR2 is ANQGSEA. The V gene lost 7 bases and the J gene lost 3 bases, with 15 bases spanning the gap. The CDR3 is 13 residues long. CDR3 DNA: TGCAGCGCAACACAACGCGGGGACACTGAAGCTTTCTTT. Translated, it gives CSATQRGDTEAFF.

As regards this clonotype: This could be a read error, since a much larger clone is one nucleotide away. This sequence joins TRBV29-1 and TRBJ2-7; the match to TRBD1 covers 11 bases. The CDR3 extends over 13 amino acids. Germline V CDR1 and CDR2: SQVTM, ANQGSEA. Losses at the gene ends were 6 bases for V and 4 bases for J; bases not matched to a gene: 5. The DNA for the CDR3 is TGCAGCGTGAGGACAGGGGGCGCATACGAGCAGTACTTC. It encodes CSVRTGGAYEQYF.

This clonotype came up a few times. The genes are TRBV14 and TRBJ2-7; D gene ambiguous. There are 14 residues in the CDR3. V was pared by 5 bases and J by 4 bases, with 15 bases between. Per germline, CDR1 SGHDN and CDR2 FVKESK. DNA of the CDR3: TGTGCCAGCAGCTCAGTCGGGTACGGTTACGAGCAGTACTTC. It is translated as CASSSVGYGYEQYF.